This T cell receptor (beta chain) was profiled in a study of CD8+ T cells in alopecia areata. RNA, once extracted, was reverse transcribed into cDNA for use as the sequencing template. Clones were read by immunoSEQ multiplex PCR, and TCRdb kept only the in-frame ones, dropping some. The data contain 150,000 to 200,000 clones, about 53% of them singletons. Treatment described: oral pan-JAK inhibitor, 5-10 mg twice daily. This CDR3 spans 14 amino acids. The sample was CD8+ T cells sorted from blood, taken at week 24, from a patient treated with tofacitinib. This TCR was sampled from a human donor with alopecia areata. The chain carries TRBV21-1 and TRBJ2-3; the table gives TRBD2 as D, unverified against the DNA. TRBV21-1 is given as a pseudogene. The CDR3 protein is CASSKYPLYHTQYF. The CDR3 region has the DNA TGTGCCAGCAGCAAGTATCCGCTATACCATACGCAGTATTTT.